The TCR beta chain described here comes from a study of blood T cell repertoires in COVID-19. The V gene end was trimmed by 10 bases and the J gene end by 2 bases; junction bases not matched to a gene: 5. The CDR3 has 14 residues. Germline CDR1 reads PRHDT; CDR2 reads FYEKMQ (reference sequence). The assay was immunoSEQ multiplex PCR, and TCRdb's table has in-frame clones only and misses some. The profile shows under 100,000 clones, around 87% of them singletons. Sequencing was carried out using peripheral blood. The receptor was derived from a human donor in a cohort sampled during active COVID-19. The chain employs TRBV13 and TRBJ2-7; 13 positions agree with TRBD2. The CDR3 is CATTSGGNPYEQYF. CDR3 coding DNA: TGTGCCACGACTAGCGGGGGGAACCCCTACGAGCAGTACTTC.